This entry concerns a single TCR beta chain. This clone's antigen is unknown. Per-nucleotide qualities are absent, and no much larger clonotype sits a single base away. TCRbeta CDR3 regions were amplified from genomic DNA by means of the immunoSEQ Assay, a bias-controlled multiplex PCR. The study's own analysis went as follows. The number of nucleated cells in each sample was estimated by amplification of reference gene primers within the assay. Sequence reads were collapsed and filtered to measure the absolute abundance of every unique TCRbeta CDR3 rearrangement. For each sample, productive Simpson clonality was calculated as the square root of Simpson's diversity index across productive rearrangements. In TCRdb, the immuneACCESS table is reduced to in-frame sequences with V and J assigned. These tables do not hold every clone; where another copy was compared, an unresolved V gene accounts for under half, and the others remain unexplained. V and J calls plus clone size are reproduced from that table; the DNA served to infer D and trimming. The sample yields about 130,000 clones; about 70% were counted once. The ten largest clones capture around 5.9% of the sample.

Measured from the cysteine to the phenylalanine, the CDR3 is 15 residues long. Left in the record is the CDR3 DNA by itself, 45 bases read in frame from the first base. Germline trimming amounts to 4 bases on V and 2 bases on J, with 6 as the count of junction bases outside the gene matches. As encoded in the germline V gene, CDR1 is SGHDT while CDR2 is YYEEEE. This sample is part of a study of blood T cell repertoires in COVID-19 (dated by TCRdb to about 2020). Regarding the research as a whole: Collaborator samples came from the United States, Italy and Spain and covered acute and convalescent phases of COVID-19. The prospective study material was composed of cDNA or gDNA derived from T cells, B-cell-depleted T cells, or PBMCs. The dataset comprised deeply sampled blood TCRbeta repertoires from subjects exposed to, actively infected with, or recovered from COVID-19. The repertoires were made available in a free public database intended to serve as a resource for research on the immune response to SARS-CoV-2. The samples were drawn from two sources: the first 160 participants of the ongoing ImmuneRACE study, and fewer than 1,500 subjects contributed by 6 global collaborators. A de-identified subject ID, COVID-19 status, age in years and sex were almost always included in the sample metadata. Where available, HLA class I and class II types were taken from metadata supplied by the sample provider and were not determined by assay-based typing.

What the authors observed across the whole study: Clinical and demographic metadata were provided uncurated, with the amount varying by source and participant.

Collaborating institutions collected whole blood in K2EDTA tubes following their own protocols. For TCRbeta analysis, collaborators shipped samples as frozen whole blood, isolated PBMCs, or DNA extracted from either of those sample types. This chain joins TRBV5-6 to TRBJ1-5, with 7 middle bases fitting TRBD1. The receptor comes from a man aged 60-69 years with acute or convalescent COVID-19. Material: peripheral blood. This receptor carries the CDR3 CASSLGGSGNQPQHF. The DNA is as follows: TGTGCCAGCAGCCTAGGGGGCAGTGGCAATCAGCCCCAGCATTTT. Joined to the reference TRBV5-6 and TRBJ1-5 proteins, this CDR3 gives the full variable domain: DAGVTQSPTHLIKTRGQQVTLRCSPKSGHDTVSWYQQALGQGPQFIFQYYEEEERQRGNFPDRFSGHQFPNYSSELNVNALLLGDSALYLCASSLGGSGNQPQHFGDGTRLSIL.